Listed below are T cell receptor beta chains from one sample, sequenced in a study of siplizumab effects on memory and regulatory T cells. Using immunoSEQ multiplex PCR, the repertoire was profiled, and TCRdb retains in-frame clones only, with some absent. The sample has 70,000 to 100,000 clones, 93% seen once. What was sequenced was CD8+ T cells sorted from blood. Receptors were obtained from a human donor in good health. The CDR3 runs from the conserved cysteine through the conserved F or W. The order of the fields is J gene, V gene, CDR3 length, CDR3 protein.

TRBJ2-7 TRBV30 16 CAWSARPRDSSYEQYF
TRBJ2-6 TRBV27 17 CASSWASVSSGANVLTF
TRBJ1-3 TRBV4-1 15 CASSPEDRGGDTIYF
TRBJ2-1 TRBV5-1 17 CASSLGVAGGNYNEQFF
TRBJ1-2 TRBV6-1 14 CASSHSRAVYGYTF
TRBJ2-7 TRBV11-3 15 CASSIIAGGPREQYF
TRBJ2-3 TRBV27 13 CASSSLPTDTQYF
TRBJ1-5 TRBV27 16 CASSWGAGGRLQPQHF
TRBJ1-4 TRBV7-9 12 CASSFSSEKLFF
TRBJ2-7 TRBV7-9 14 CASSLSELADEQYF
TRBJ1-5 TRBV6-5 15 CASSYAGGGNQPQHF
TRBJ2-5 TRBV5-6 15 CASNQGQGAGETQYF
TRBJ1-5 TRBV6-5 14 CASAAAQGNQPQHF
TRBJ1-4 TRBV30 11 CAWSVQEKLFF
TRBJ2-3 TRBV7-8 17 CASTFLGRRSAGDTQYF
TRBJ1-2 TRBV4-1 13 CASSQVTDYGYTF